This TCR beta chain was recovered during a study of CD8+ T cells in alopecia areata. Study-level information: Treated patients received oral tofacitinib, 5 to 10 mg twice daily.

Treatment meaning: oral pan-JAK inhibitor, 5-10 mg twice daily. Details on this clone: Antigen: not known.

The study's findings and limits: Association of baseline CD8+ expansion with response is uncertain owing to one nonresponder.

TCR sequencing used cDNA made by reverse transcription of extracted RNA. Sequencing was performed with immunoSEQ multiplex PCR; in TCRdb, only in-frame clones are kept and a portion is missing. This sample has just over 150,000 clones, with 65% found just once. The specimen comprised CD4+ T cells sorted from blood, sampled at week 4, from a patient treated with tofacitinib. This TCR derives from a human donor with alopecia areata.

The CDR3 sequence is CASSIGRRDEQYF. The CDR3, as DNA: TGTGCCAGTAGTATAGGCCGGAGGGACGAGCAGTACTTC. The chain couples TRBV19 to TRBJ2-7; tentatively, D is TRBD2 (6 bases). V was shortened by 1 base and J by 5 bases, with 9 bases between the two germline ends. The CDR3 covers 13 residues. CDR1 and CDR2 from the germline V gene are LNHDA and SQIVND (reference sequence).